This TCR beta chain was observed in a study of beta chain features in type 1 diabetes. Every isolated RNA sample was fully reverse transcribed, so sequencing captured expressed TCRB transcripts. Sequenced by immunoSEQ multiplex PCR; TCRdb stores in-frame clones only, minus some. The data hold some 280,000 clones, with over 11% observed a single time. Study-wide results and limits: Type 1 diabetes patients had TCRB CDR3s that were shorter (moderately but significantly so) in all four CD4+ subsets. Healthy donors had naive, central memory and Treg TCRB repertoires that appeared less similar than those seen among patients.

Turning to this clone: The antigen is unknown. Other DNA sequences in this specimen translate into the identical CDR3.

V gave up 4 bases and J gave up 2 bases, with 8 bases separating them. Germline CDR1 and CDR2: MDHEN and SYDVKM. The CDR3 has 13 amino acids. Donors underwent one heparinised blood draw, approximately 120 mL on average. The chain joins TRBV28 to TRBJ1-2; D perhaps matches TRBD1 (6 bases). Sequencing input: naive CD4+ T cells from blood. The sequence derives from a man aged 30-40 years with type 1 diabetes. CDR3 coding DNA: TGTGCCAGCAGTTCCGGACAGAACTATGGCTACACCTTC. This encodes CASSSGQNYGYTF.